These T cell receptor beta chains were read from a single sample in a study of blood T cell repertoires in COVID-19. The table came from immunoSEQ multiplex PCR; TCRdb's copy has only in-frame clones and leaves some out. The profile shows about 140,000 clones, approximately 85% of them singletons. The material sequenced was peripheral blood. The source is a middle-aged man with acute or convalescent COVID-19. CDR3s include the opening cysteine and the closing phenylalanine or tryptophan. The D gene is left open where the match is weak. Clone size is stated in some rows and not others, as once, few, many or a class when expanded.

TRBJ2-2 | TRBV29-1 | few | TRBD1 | TGCAGCGTTGAAGAAAGGGGACAGGGCACCGGGGAGCTGTTTTTT | CSVEERGQGTGELFF
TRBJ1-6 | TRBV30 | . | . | TGTGCCTGGGGGAGACAGCCTTATAATTCACCCCTCCACTTT | CAWGRQPYNSPLHF
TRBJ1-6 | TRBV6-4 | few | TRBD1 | TGTGCCAGCAGTCGGGATCAGGGGGGTTCACCCCTCCACTTT | CASSRDQGGSPLHF
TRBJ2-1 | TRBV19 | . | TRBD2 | TGTGCCAGTAGTGCCGGGACTAGCGGGTACAATGAGCAGTTCTTC | CASSAGTSGYNEQFF
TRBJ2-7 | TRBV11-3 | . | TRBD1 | TGTGCCAGCAGCTTAGGACAGGGGGCTAACGAGCAGTACTTC | CASSLGQGANEQYF
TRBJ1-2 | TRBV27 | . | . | TGTGCCAGCAGTCAACTACAGGGTCCCTATGGCTACACCTTC | CASSQLQGPYGYTF
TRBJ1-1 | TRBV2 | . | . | TGTGCCAACCGAGGAGGGAACACTGAAGCTTTCTTT | CANRGGNTEAFF
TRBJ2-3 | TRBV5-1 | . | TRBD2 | TGCGCCAGCAGGCCCAGCGGGGGGGTCACAGATACGCAGTATTTT | CASRPSGGVTDTQYF
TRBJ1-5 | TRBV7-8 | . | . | TGTGCCAGCAGCTTAGGAGAGGGGGATAGCAATCAGCCCCAGCATTTT | CASSLGEGDSNQPQHF
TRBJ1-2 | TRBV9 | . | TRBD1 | TGTGCCAGCAGCGGAAGACAGGGGAACGGCTACACCTTC | CASSGRQGNGYTF
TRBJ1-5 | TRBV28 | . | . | TGTGCCAGCACCTTTGGCTCCGTGGACTCCTTCAATCAGCCCCAGCATTTT | CASTFGSVDSFNQPQHF
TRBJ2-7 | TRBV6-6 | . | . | TGTGCCAGCAGCCCCAGTTACCACGAGCAGTACTTC | CASSPSYHEQYF
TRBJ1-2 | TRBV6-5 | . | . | TGTGCCAGCAGTTACTACAAGTCCGAGGTAGTCTATGGCTACACCTTC | CASSYYKSEVVYGYTF
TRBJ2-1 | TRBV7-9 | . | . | TGTGCCAGCAGCAGGGACTCGTACAATGAGCAGTTCTTC | CASSRDSYNEQFF
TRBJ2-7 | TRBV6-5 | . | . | TGTGCCAGCAGTTACTCGTCCGGGGGCTCCTACGAGCAGTACTTC | CASSYSSGGSYEQYF
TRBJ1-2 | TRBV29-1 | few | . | TGCAGCGTTGTCGGGCAGGGGCATTGGGGCTACACCTTC | CSVVGQGHWGYTF
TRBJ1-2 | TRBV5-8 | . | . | TGTGCCAGCAGCTTGCAACATACAAACTATGGCTACACCTTC | CASSLQHTNYGYTF
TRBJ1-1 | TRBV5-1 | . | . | TGCGCCAGCAGCTTGCCAGGGATCACTGAAGCTTTCTTT | CASSLPGITEAFF
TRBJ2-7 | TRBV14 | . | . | TGTGCCAGCAGCCAAGCATCGGGCGAGCAGTACTTC | CASSQASGEQYF
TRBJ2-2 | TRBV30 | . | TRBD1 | TGTGCCTGGAGAGACAGGGCGAGGGGGAACACCGGGGAGCTGTTTTTT | CAWRDRARGNTGELFF
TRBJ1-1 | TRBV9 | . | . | TGTGCCAGCAGCGTAGGGGAGTGGGACACTGAAGCTTTCTTT | CASSVGEWDTEAFF
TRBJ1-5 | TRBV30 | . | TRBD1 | TGTGCCTGGAGTCTAGGACAGGGTAATCAGCCCCAGCATTTT | CAWSLGQGNQPQHF
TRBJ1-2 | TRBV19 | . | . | TGTGCCAGTTATGACGGGTCCTATGGCTACACCTTC | CASYDGSYGYTF
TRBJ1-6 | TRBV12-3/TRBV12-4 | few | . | TGTGCCAGCAGTCAGGGAAATTCACCCCTCCACTTT | CASSQGNSPLHF
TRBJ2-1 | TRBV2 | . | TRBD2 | TGTGCCAGCAGGGGGATAGGGACTAGCGGGTACAATGAGCAGTTCTTC | CASRGIGTSGYNEQFF
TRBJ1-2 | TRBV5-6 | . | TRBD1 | TGTGCCAGCATCCTCAGGGGGCCTAACTATGGCTACACCTTC | CASILRGPNYGYTF
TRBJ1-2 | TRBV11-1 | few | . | TGTGCCAGCAGCCAGTTGCAGGGAAGCGGCTACACCTTC | CASSQLQGSGYTF
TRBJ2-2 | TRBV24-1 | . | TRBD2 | TGTGCCACCAGTGACCGAGGACTAGCGGACACCGGGGAGCTGTTTTTT | CATSDRGLADTGELFF
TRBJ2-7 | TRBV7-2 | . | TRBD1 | TGTGCCAGCAGCTTAGGACAGGGGGCGTTCTACGAGCAGTACTTC | CASSLGQGAFYEQYF
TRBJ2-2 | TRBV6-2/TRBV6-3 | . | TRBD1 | TGTGCCAGCAGTTACTCGCCCTCTCCGGGACAGATGAACACCGGGGAGCTGTTTTTT | CASSYSPSPGQMNTGELFF
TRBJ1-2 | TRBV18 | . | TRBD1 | TGTGCCAGCTCATTAACCGGGACAGGGGGTCCTAACTATGGCTACACCTTC | CASSLTGTGGPNYGYTF
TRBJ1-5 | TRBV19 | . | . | TGTGCCAGTAAACAAAGCGGTACAGCTAATCAGCCCCAGCATTTT | CASKQSGTANQPQHF
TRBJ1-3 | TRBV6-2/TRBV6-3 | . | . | TGTGCCAGCAGTGCAGCGTCAGGGGCTGGAAACACCATATATTTT | CASSAASGAGNTIYF
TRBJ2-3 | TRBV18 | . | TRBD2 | TGTGCCAGCTCACCGTTCGGACTAGCGGGGCACACAGATACGCAGTATTTT | CASSPFGLAGHTDTQYF
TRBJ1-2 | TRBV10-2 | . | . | TGCGCCAGCGCCGAGAACTATGGCTACACCTTC | CASAENYGYTF
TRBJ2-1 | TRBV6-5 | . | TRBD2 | TGTGCCAGCAGTTACCCGGGACTAGCGGGGAATGAGCAGTTCTTC | CASSYPGLAGNEQFF
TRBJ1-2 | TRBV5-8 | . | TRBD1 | TGTGCCAGCAACAACGTCCCGGGACAGGGCGGTGGCTACACCTTC | CASNNVPGQGGGYTF
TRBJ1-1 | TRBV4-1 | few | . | TGCGCCAGCAGCCAAGATTCGGACACTGAAGCTTTCTTT | CASSQDSDTEAFF
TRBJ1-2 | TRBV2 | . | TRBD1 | TGTGCCAGCAGGGAACTTGGACAGGCCTATGGCTACACCTTC | CASRELGQAYGYTF
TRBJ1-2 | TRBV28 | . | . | TGTGCCAGCAGTTCTACGGGGGGTGGCTACACCTTC | CASSSTGGGYTF
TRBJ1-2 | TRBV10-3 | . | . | TGTGCCATCCGGGGGAAAGTCGGAGCTAACTATGGCTACACCTTC | CAIRGKVGANYGYTF
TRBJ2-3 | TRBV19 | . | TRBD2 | TGTGCCAGTGGCGGGACTAGCGGAACCACAGATACGCAGTATTTT | CASGGTSGTTDTQYF
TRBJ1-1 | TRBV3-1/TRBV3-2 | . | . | TGTGCCAGCGGCAAGACAGGCCCTGAAGCTTTCTTT | CASGKTGPEAFF
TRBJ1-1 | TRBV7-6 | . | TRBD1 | TGTGCCAGCAGCCAAGACAGGGGCACTGAAGCTTTCTTT | CASSQDRGTEAFF
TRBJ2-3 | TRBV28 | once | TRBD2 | TGTGCCAGCAGTTGGACTAGCGCCACAGATACGCAGTATTTT | CASSWTSATDTQYF
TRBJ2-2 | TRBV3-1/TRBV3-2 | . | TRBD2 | TGTGCCAGCAGCCTCCGGGAGGCCCGCACCGGGGAGCTGTTTTTT | CASSLREARTGELFF
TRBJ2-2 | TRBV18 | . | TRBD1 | TGTGCCAGCTCACCAGACAGGGGTACCACCGGGGAGCTGTTTTTT | CASSPDRGTTGELFF
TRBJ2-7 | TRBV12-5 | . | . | TGTGCTAGTGGTCCTGGAACAGGTAGCTACGAGCAGTACTTC | CASGPGTGSYEQYF
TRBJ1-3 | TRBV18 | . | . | TGTGCCAGCTCACCGTCCCAGGCTTTCTCTGGAAACACCATATATTTT | CASSPSQAFSGNTIYF
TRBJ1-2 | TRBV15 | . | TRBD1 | TGTGCCACCAGCCTCCTAGTGACAGGGAACGGTGGCTACACCTTC | CATSLLVTGNGGYTF
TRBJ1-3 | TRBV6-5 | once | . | TGTGCCAGCAGTTACTCAGGGAGCTCTGGAAACACCATATATTTT | CASSYSGSSGNTIYF
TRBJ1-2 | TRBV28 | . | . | TGTGCCAGCAGTTTTTTCGCGACAACTGGCTACACCTTC | CASSFFATTGYTF
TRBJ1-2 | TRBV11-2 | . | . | TGTGCCAGCAGCTTAGGAAGGGGTAATTACTATGGCTACACCTTC | CASSLGRGNYYGYTF
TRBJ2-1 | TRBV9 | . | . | TGTGCCAGCAGCCCCCGACACCAAAGCTCCTACAATGAGCAGTTCTTC | CASSPRHQSSYNEQFF
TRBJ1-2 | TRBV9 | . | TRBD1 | TGTGCCAGCAGCCTCGACAGGGATGGCTACACCTTC | CASSLDRDGYTF
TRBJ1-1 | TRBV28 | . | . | TGTGCCAGCAGTCCCAACCAGGGTCGGAACACTGAAGCTTTCTTT | CASSPNQGRNTEAFF